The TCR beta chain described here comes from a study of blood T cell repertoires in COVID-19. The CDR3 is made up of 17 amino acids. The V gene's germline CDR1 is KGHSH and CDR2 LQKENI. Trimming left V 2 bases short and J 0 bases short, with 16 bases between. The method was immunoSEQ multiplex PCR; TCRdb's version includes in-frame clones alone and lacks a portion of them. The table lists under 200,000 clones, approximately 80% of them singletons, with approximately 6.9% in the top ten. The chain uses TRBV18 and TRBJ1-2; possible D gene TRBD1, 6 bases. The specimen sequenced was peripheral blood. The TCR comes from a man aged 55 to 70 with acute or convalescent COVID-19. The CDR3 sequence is CASSPLQVRTANYGYTF. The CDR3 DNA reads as TGTGCCAGCTCACCATTGCAGGTCCGGACAGCTAACTATGGCTACACCTTC. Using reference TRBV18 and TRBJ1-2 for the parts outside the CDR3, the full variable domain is NAGVMQNPRHLVRRRGQEARLRCSPMKGHSHVYWYRQLPEEGLKFMVYLQKENIIDESGMPKERFSAEFPKEGPSILRIQQVVRGDSAAYFCASSPLQVRTANYGYTFGSGTRLTVV.